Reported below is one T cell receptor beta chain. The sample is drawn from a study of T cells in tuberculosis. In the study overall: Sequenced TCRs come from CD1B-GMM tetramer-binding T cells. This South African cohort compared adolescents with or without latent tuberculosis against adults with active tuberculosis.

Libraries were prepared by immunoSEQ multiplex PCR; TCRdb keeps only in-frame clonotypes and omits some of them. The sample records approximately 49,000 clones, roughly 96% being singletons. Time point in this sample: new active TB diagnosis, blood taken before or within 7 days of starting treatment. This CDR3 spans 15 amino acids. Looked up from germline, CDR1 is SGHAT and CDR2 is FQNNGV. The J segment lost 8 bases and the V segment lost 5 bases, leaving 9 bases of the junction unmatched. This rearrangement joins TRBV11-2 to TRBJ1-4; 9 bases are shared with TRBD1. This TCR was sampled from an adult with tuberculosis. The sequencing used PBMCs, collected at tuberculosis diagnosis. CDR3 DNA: TGTGCCAGCAGCCCAGACAGGGGGTGGCAAGAAAAACTGTTTTTT. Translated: CASSPDRGWQEKLFF.